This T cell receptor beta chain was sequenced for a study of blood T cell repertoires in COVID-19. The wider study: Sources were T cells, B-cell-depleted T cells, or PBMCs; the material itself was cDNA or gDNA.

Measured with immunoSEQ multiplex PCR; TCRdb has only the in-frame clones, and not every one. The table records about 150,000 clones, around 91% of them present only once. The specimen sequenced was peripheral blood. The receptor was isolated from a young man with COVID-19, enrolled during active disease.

The CDR3 region is CASSEAEAYNEQFF. The CDR3 nucleotides are TGTGCCAGCAGTGAAGCGGAGGCCTACAATGAGCAGTTCTTC. The genes are TRBV6-1 and TRBJ2-1, with TRBD2 as a possible D gene (5 bases). Germline lookup yields CDR1 MNHNS and CDR2 SASEGT. CDR3 length equals 14 residues. The ends were cut back, 0 bases at V and 2 bases at J, with 5 bases in the middle.